The source of this TCR beta chain is a study of blood T cell repertoires in COVID-19. Study processing details: Counts of nucleated cells, estimated from reference gene primer amplification, were obtained. The data were produced by immunoSEQ multiplex PCR, yet TCRdb's version contains in-frame clones alone and is incomplete. That table is the source of V, J and clone size, and D and trimming were worked out from the DNA. This sample has over 75,000 clones, with roughly 90% found just once. Sequenced material: peripheral blood. The sequence derives from a human donor with active COVID-19. The donor label of this sample is uncertain.

The CDR3 spells CASSQEGRATEAFF. The CDR3 DNA is TGTGCCAGCAGCCAGGAGGGCAGGGCCACTGAAGCTTTCTTT. The rearrangement links TRBV14 to TRBJ1-1; D may be TRBD1 (5 bases). Trimming took off 3 bases at V and 4 bases at J, with 12 bases between the two ends. The CDR3 contains 14 residues. Germline V lookup: CDR1 SGHDN, CDR2 FVKESK.